This T cell receptor (beta chain) came from a study of tumor and adjacent non-tumor tissue in lung cancer. Study as a whole: There were roughly 11 adenocarcinoma, 2 squamous cell carcinoma and 1 small cell lung cancer cases. Samples averaged about 4.3 million productive TCRbeta reads each.

TCRbeta libraries were built with three rounds of nested PCR, modified from ARM-PCR. One entry per CDR3 protein results from TCRdb running MiXCR on the multiplex PCR reads. Counted here are 90,000 to 130,000 distinct CDR3 sequences, 84% occurring once; the ten biggest clones make up 22%. Whole-study results and caveats: Tumor TCR diversity, when higher, was linked to shorter survival. TCR diversity was significantly greater in tumor than normal lung tissue.

This CDR3 spans 16 amino acids. V was clipped by 2 bases and J by 1 base, with 12 bases between them. In germline, CDR1 is MNHEY, CDR2 SVGEGT. This sample's RNA came from whole unsorted tissue. About this clonotype itself: The antigen remains unidentified. Likely a read error: the CDR3 ends without its conserved phenylalanine or tryptophan.

Material: lung tumor tissue. The chain joins TRBV6-2 or TRBV6-3 to TRBJ1-3, with unresolved D. The sequence was obtained from a man in his 70s with non-small cell lung cancer. This chain's CDR3 is CASSYGREHSGNTIYL. CDR3 coding DNA: TGTGCCAGCAGTTACGGGCGGGAACATTCTGGAAACACCATATATCTT.